This TCR beta chain was observed in a study of blood T cells in healthy people across ages. Study-wide background: In model experiments, template switching was able to capture about one barcoded beta molecule for every two T cells that were present.

This clonotype has a handful of counts. Antigen specificity is unknown. Germline CDR1 reads SGHTA; CDR2 reads FQGNSA. This CDR3 has 14 residues. Trimming shortened V by 3 bases and J by 1 base, and 8 bases separated the two germline ends. A second about 6 to 11 cycle PCR used barcoded and J-beta primers. TCRdb recomputed calls from the 5' RACE reads with MiXCR, one row per CDR3 protein. The sample lists nearly 1 million distinct CDR3 sequences; roughly 51% were seen once. Study-level results: Compared with aged donors, long-lived donors showed fewer expanded clones, suggesting selection. There was a strong correlation between TCR beta diversity and naive T cell percentage.

Sequences were obtained from blood. This receptor was identified in a woman aged 55-69 years in good health. The chain couples TRBV7-2 to TRBJ2-3; no clear D gene. This CDR3 reads CASSFPPRTDTQYF. In DNA form, the CDR3 reads TGTGCCAGCAGCTTCCCCCCCCGCACAGATACGCAGTATTTT.